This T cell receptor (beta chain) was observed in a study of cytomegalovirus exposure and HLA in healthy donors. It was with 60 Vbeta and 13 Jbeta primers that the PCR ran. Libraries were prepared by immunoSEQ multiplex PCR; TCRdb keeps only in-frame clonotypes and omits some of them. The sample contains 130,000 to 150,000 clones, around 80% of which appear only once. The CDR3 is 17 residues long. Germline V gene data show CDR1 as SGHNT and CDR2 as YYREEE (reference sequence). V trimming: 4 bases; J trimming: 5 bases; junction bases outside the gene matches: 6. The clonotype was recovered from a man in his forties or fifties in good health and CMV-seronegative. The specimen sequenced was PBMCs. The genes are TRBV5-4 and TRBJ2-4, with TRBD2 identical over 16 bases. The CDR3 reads CASSPGLAGGRENIQYF. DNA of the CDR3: TGTGCCAGCAGCCCGGGACTAGCGGGGGGGCGCGAAAACATTCAGTACTTC. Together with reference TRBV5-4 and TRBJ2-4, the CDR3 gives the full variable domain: ETGVTQSPTHLIKTRGQQVTLRCSSQSGHNTVSWYQQALGQGPQFIFQYYREEENGRGNFPPRFSGLQFPNYSSELNVNALELDDSALYLCASSPGLAGGRENIQYFGAGTRLSVL.